A selection of T cell receptor beta chains follows, all from one sample in a study of PD-L1 blockade in urothelial cancer. Sequenced by immunoSEQ multiplex PCR; TCRdb stores in-frame clones only, minus some. The sample holds just under 40,000 clones; approximately 90% are singletons and the top ten take around 11%. The sequenced sample was PBMCs, obtained around atezolizumab (anti-PD-L1) treatment. Receptor source: a woman in her sixties or seventies with urothelial cancer. CDR3s include the opening cysteine and the closing phenylalanine or tryptophan. D genes are given only for firm matches. Size is omitted from some rows. Given values are once, few, many or a class for expanded clones.

d_gene: NA
j_gene: TRBJ2-7
abundance: NA
v_gene: TRBV28
CDR3aa: CASSLTGIYEQYF
CDR3nt: TGTGCCAGCAGCTTAACCGGGATTTACGAGCAGTACTTC

d_gene: NA
j_gene: TRBJ2-1
abundance: NA
v_gene: TRBV2
CDR3aa: CASSVRGAGGSSYNEQFF
CDR3nt: TGTGCCAGCAGTGTTCGGGGGGCGGGCGGGAGCTCCTACAATGAGCAGTTCTTC

d_gene: NA
j_gene: TRBJ1-2
abundance: once
v_gene: TRBV7-2
CDR3aa: CASSLVPANYGYTF
CDR3nt: TGTGCCAGCAGCTTAGTCCCCGCTAACTATGGCTACACCTTC

d_gene: NA
j_gene: TRBJ1-1
abundance: NA
v_gene: TRBV5-1
CDR3aa: CASSLTGYQTEAFF
CDR3nt: TGCGCCAGCAGCTTGACAGGGTATCAGACTGAAGCTTTCTTT

d_gene: NA
j_gene: TRBJ1-4
abundance: NA
v_gene: TRBV7-6
CDR3aa: CASSFKGQTTNEKLFF
CDR3nt: TGTGCCAGCAGCTTTAAGGGACAAACAACTAATGAAAAACTGTTTTTT

d_gene: TRBD1
j_gene: TRBJ2-7
abundance: few
v_gene: TRBV10-3
CDR3aa: CAISGGTGGHEQYF
CDR3nt: TGTGCCATCAGTGGGGGGACAGGGGGCCACGAGCAGTACTTC

d_gene: NA
j_gene: TRBJ2-3
abundance: NA
v_gene: TRBV7-9
CDR3aa: CASSPPAVSTDTQYF
CDR3nt: TGTGCCAGCAGCCCCCCAGCGGTTAGCACAGATACGCAGTATTTT

d_gene: TRBD1
j_gene: TRBJ1-1
abundance: NA
v_gene: TRBV10-3
CDR3aa: CAIRDTGVGNTEAFF
CDR3nt: TGTGCCATCAGGGATACAGGGGTCGGGAACACTGAAGCTTTCTTT

d_gene: NA
j_gene: TRBJ2-1
abundance: NA
v_gene: TRBV11-2
CDR3aa: CASVSGSGYNEQFF
CDR3nt: TGTGCCAGCGTAAGTGGTAGCGGATACAATGAGCAGTTCTTC

d_gene: NA
j_gene: TRBJ2-7
abundance: NA
v_gene: TRBV4-2
CDR3aa: CASSQDLMGRRTYEQYF
CDR3nt: TGTGCCAGCAGCCAAGATCTCATGGGCAGGCGAACCTACGAGCAGTACTTC

d_gene: NA
j_gene: TRBJ1-5
abundance: NA
v_gene: TRBV7-2
CDR3aa: CASSPSTDQPQHF
CDR3nt: TGTGCCAGCAGCCCCTCGACAGATCAGCCCCAGCATTTT

d_gene: NA
j_gene: TRBJ2-6
abundance: NA
v_gene: TRBV18
CDR3aa: CASSPSTVYSGANVLTF
CDR3nt: TGTGCCAGCTCACCGTCGACTGTATACTCTGGGGCCAACGTCCTGACTTTC

d_gene: NA
j_gene: TRBJ2-7
abundance: NA
v_gene: TRBV5-1
CDR3aa: CASSLVGRDSYEQYF
CDR3nt: TGCGCCAGCAGCTTGGTCGGTCGGGATTCCTACGAGCAGTACTTC

d_gene: TRBD2
j_gene: TRBJ2-6
abundance: NA
v_gene: TRBV7-6
CDR3aa: CASRPGTSSPSGANVLTF
CDR3nt: TGTGCCAGCAGACCCGGGACTAGTTCACCCTCTGGGGCCAACGTCCTGACTTTC

d_gene: NA
j_gene: TRBJ2-2
abundance: once
v_gene: TRBV6-1
CDR3aa: CASSDAGETGELFF
CDR3nt: TGTGCCAGCAGTGACGCAGGGGAGACCGGGGAGCTGTTTTTT

d_gene: TRBD1
j_gene: TRBJ2-7
abundance: NA
v_gene: TRBV7-9
CDR3aa: CASSPGDSPYYEQYF
CDR3nt: TGTGCCAGCAGCCCAGGGGACAGCCCTTACTACGAGCAGTACTTC

d_gene: NA
j_gene: TRBJ2-1
abundance: NA
v_gene: TRBV25-1
CDR3aa: CASSEDQPSADEQFF
CDR3nt: TGTGCCAGCAGTGAAGATCAACCCTCCGCGGATGAGCAGTTCTTC

d_gene: NA
j_gene: TRBJ2-1
abundance: NA
v_gene: TRBV10-3
CDR3aa: CATGGRDRGDNEQFF
CDR3nt: TGTGCCACCGGCGGGAGGGACAGGGGCGACAATGAGCAGTTCTTC

d_gene: TRBD1
j_gene: TRBJ1-5
abundance: NA
v_gene: TRBV19
CDR3aa: CASSNTGGPYNQPQHF
CDR3nt: TGTGCCAGTAGTAATACAGGGGGCCCTTACAATCAGCCCCAGCATTTT

d_gene: NA
j_gene: TRBJ2-7
abundance: NA
v_gene: TRBV10-3
CDR3aa: CAMSGSMNEQYF
CDR3nt: TGTGCCATGAGCGGGTCCATGAACGAGCAGTACTTC

d_gene: NA
j_gene: TRBJ1-1
abundance: NA
v_gene: TRBV2
CDR3aa: CASSERAGGTEAFF
CDR3nt: TGTGCCAGCAGTGAAAGGGCGGGGGGCACTGAAGCTTTCTTT

d_gene: NA
j_gene: TRBJ1-1
abundance: NA
v_gene: TRBV10-3
CDR3aa: CAISNGGNTEAFF
CDR3nt: TGTGCCATCAGTAACGGGGGGAACACTGAAGCTTTCTTT

d_gene: NA
j_gene: TRBJ1-2
abundance: NA
v_gene: TRBV28
CDR3aa: CATLGRDGDGYTF
CDR3nt: TGTGCCACCCTTGGGCGGGACGGGGATGGCTACACCTTC

d_gene: TRBD2
j_gene: TRBJ2-7
abundance: few
v_gene: TRBV6-5
CDR3aa: CASRGTSAYEQYF
CDR3nt: TGTGCCAGCAGGGGGACTAGCGCCTACGAGCAGTACTTC